This T cell receptor beta chain came from a study of cytomegalovirus exposure and HLA in healthy donors. Study results and limitations: The study assumed roughly uniform donor sequencing depth for presence/absence analyses.

60 Vbeta and 13 Jbeta primers were used in PCR. Clones were sequenced by immunoSEQ multiplex PCR, and TCRdb holds only the in-frame ones, with some missing. The sample holds approximately 53,000 clones; 72% are singletons and the top ten take about 9.3%. Germline V gene data show CDR1 as LNHNV and CDR2 as YYDKDF (reference sequence). The V and J ends lost 5 bases and 8 bases respectively, with 12 bases between them. This CDR3 comprises 12 residues. This clone was seen once. Its target is unknown. All donors participated as healthy donors of bone marrow. At collection, donors were nominally healthy, but unrecorded immune exposures were probable.

Sequenced: PBMCs. This chain links TRBV15 with TRBJ1-2; D unresolved. This TCR derives from a woman aged 50 to 65 in good health and CMV-seronegative. CDR3 DNA sequence: TGTGCCACCAGCTCGGCGGGGTGGGGCTACACCTTC. It translates to CATSSAGWGYTF.